The 16 T cell receptor beta chains reported below all come from one sample, sequenced in a study of shared clonotypes between healthy human individuals. Some clones are missing from TCRdb's copy, which holds only in-frame ones; the method was immunoSEQ multiplex PCR. The table lists roughly 2.5 million clones, 90% to 95% of them singletons. The sample taken for sequencing was naive CD4+ T cells sorted from blood. Subset indicated: CD45RA+ positively selected. These receptors came from a man in his late teens or twenties in good health.

This chain joins TRBV5-1 and TRBJ2-3; the match to TRBD1 covers 9 bases. The CDR3 is 14 amino acids. The germline V gene encodes CDR1 SGHRS and CDR2 YFSETQ. V lost 2 bases to trimming and J lost 5 bases; unmatched junction nucleotides: 3. For the CDR3, the DNA is TGCGCCAGCAGCTTCGGGACAGGGCAAGATACGCAGTATTTT. Translated, it gives CASSFGTGQDTQYF.

With regard to this clone: Relative to the germline gene, one junction end is altered; a read error may explain this. The chain recombines TRBV10-2 with TRBJ1-6, with 10 bases fitting TRBD1. The CDR3 runs to 12 residues. Per the germline V gene, CDR1 is WSHSY and CDR2 is SAAADI. Written as DNA, the CDR3 is TGCGCCAGCAGTGGGCCGGGACAGGGGAACAACTTT. Encoded protein: CASSGPGQGNNF.

This chain connects TRBV19 to TRBJ1-4, with D perhaps matching TRBD1 (5 bases). Germline CDR1 is LNHDA and CDR2 is SQIVND (reference sequence). CDR3 length: 14 amino acids. The V and J ends lost 3 bases and 4 bases respectively, with 9 bases between them. In DNA, the CDR3 is TGTGCCAGTAGTATGGGGCGGATTAATGAAAAACTGTTTTTT. Translated: CASSMGRINEKLFF. Together with reference TRBV19 and TRBJ1-4, the CDR3 gives the full variable domain: DGGITQSPKYLFRKEGQNVTLSCEQNLNHDAMYWYRQDPGQGLRLIYYSQIVNDFQKGDIAEGYSVSREKKESFPLTVTSAQKNPTAFYLCASSMGRINEKLFFGSGTQLSVL.

The chain recombines TRBV30 with TRBJ1-1, with a tentative D call TRBD1 (5 bases). CDR3 length: 15 amino acids. Germline-derived CDR1 and CDR2 are GTSNPN and SVGIG (reference sequence). The V gene lost 2 bases and the J gene lost 0 bases, with 13 bases spanning the gap. The CDR3 sequence is CAWSIQGTMNTEAFF. Written as DNA, the CDR3 is TGTGCCTGGAGTATCCAGGGTACTATGAACACTGAAGCTTTCTTT.

Concerning this clone: This sample also contains other DNA sequences that code for the same CDR3. The rearrangement links TRBV28 to TRBJ1-2; the match to TRBD1 covers 7 bases. The germline V gene encodes CDR1 MDHEN and CDR2 SYDVKM. Losses at the gene ends were 2 bases for V and 4 bases for J; bases not matched to a gene: 1. The CDR3 consists of 13 residues. The CDR3 sequence: CASSLGTVYGYTF. CDR3 nucleotides: TGTGCCAGCAGTTTAGGGACAGTCTATGGCTACACCTTC.

The rearrangement uses TRBV11-2 and TRBJ1-6, with a weak D call TRBD1 (6 bases). CDR1 is SGHAT, CDR2 FQNNGV, per germline. The CDR3 covers 13 residues. Trimming took 4 bases from V and 7 from J, leaving 8 bases between them. CDR3 nucleotides: TGTGCCAGCAGCTCCGGACAGAATTCACCCCTCCACTTT. This sequence encodes CASSSGQNSPLHF.

This clone was seen only once. V gene TRBV7-9 combines with J gene TRBJ1-1; D gene ambiguous. CDR1 and CDR2 (germline): SEHNR, FQNEAQ (reference sequence). The germline V and J ends were trimmed by 4 bases and 1 base, with 7 bases remaining between them. This CDR3 is built from 13 residues. CDR3 amino acids: CASSSQPNTEAFF. In nucleotides, the CDR3 is TGTGCCAGCAGCTCACAACCGAACACTGAAGCTTTCTTT.

This chain uses TRBV7-2 with TRBJ2-2, with unresolved D. The CDR3 consists of 15 residues. Germline loops: CDR1 SGHTA, CDR2 FQGNSA. With 1 base removed from V and 3 bases from J, the gap between germline ends came to 9 bases. The DNA for the CDR3 is TGTGCCAGCAGCTTAGGGAGCGTCTACACCGGGGAGCTGTTTTTT. Its translation is CASSLGSVYTGELFF.

Only one count was recorded for this clone. The chain combines TRBV9 with TRBJ2-1, with TRBD1 identical over 11 bases. The CDR3 spans 18 residues. In germline, CDR1 is SGDLS, CDR2 YYNGEE. V trimming: 1 base; J trimming: 4 bases; junction bases outside the gene matches: 10. The CDR3 region has the DNA TGTGCCAGCAGCGTAAGGACAGGGGGCGTGGGTGTGTACAATGAGCAGTTCTTC. The encoded protein is CASSVRTGGVGVYNEQFF.

The CDR3 DNA sequence: TGTGCCAGCAGCGTAGGGGACCTTTTGCGCGAGCAGTACTTC. This gives the protein CASSVGDLLREQYF. The chain joins TRBV9 to TRBJ2-7; D may correspond to TRBD1 or TRBD2 (5 bases each). The CDR3 spans 14 residues. Trimming removed 0 bases at V and 6 bases at J, with 13 bases between. Germline V lookup: CDR1 SGDLS, CDR2 YYNGEE.

The chain has TRBV5-3 and TRBJ2-3, with a tentative D call TRBD2 (5 bases). TRBV5-3 is labeled an ORF, and its function is uncertain. CDR3 length equals 14 residues. Trimming removed 3 bases from V and 1 base from J, with 9 bases in between. The CDR3: CARSSLARTDTQYF. The CDR3, as DNA: TGTGCCAGAAGCTCTCTAGCCCGCACAGATACGCAGTATTTT.

The rearrangement uses TRBV27 and TRBJ2-7; TRBD1 matches at 10 bases. The CDR3 runs 17 residues. V was pared by 8 bases and J by 3 bases, with 16 bases of the junction left unmatched. Germline lookup yields CDR1 MNHEY and CDR2 SMNVEV (reference sequence). The CDR3 region is CASRYGTGASGGYEQYF. As DNA, the CDR3 is TGTGCCAGCCGCTATGGGACAGGGGCGAGCGGGGGCTACGAGCAGTACTTC.

The chain recombines TRBV6-1 with TRBJ2-7, with TRBD2 identical over 8 bases. Losses at the gene ends were 2 bases for V and 9 bases for J; bases not matched to a gene: 12. CDR1 and CDR2 (germline): MNHNS, SASEGT. The CDR3 totals 15 residues. The CDR3 reads CASSETGLAYRVQYF. The CDR3 DNA is TGTGCCAGCAGTGAAACAGGACTAGCCTATCGTGTGCAGTACTTC.

This chain joins TRBV7-9 and TRBJ2-5, with D unclear. Germline V gives CDR1 SEHNR, CDR2 FQNEAQ (reference sequence). The CDR3 totals 14 residues. V was cut by 5 bases and J by 1 base, with 11 bases left in between. CDR3 DNA: TGTGCCAGCAGCCCTCGGCGCGGCCAAGAGACCCAGTACTTC. Translation gives CASSPRRGQETQYF.

This chain links TRBV4-3 with TRBJ2-6; no definite D call. Trimming shortened V by 0 bases and J by 0 bases, and 6 bases separated the two germline ends. Germline CDR1 reads LGHNA; CDR2 reads YSLEER. The CDR3 runs 16 residues. For the CDR3, the DNA is TGCGCCAGCAGCCAAGAGCCCTACTCTGGGGCCAACGTCCTGACTTTC. Its protein product is CASSQEPYSGANVLTF.

In the case of this clone: The same CDR3 is also encoded by other DNA sequences in this sample. The rearrangement uses TRBV18 and TRBJ2-6, with a tentative D call TRBD1 (5 bases). The germline CDR1 and CDR2 sequences are KGHSH and LQKENI. This CDR3 spans 15 amino acids. V lost 4 bases and J lost 1, with 8 bases in between. The CDR3 region is CASSLQGSGANVLTF. In DNA, the CDR3 is TGTGCCAGCTCACTTCAGGGTTCTGGGGCCAACGTCCTGACTTTC.